This T cell receptor (beta chain) comes out of a study of shared clonotypes between healthy human individuals. Repertoires were generated with immunoSEQ multiplex PCR, while TCRdb's copy carries only in-frame clones and drops some. This table holds roughly 1,000,000 clones, more than 75% found once. Points on this clone: What it binds is not known.

Trimming removed 5 bases from V and 7 bases from J, with 12 bases in between. The germline CDR1 and CDR2 sequences are SGHTA and FQGTGA. The CDR3 has 13 residues. Partitioning of CD4+ cells yielded a CD45RA+ naive subset and a CD45RA-negative memory subset. The study, taken as a whole, reports: Non-shared clonotypes displayed generation probabilities falling below those of clonotypes present in all four donors.

The specimen sequenced was memory CD4+ T cells from PBMCs. Subset noted: CD45RA-negative fraction. The TCR sequence derives from a man between 18 and 29 years old in good health. Some clones in this sample may be carry-over from other donors' samples. The chain links TRBV7-3 to TRBJ1-5; no reliable D call. The CDR3 sequence: CASSQSSGQPQHF. The CDR3 bases are TGTGCCAGCAGCCAAAGTAGCGGGCAGCCCCAGCATTTT.